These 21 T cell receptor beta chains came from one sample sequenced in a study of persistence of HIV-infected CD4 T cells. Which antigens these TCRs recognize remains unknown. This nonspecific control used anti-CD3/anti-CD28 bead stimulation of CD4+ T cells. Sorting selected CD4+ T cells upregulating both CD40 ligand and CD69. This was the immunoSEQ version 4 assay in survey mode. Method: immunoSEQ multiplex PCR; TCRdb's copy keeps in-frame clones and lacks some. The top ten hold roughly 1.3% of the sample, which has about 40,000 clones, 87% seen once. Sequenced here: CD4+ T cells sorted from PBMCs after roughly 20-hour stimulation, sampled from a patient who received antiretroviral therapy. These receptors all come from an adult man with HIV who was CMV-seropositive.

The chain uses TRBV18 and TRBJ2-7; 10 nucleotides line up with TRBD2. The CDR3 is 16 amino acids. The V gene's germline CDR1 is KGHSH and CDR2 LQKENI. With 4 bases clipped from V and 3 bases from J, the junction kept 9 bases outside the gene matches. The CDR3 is CASSRGVAGGLYEQYF. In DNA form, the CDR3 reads TGTGCCAGCTCACGCGGAGTAGCGGGGGGCCTCTACGAGCAGTACTTC.

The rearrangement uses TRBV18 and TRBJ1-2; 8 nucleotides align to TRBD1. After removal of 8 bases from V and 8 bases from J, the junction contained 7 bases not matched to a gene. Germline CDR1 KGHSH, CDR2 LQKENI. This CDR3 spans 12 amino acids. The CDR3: CASSRTGTGYTF. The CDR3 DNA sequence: TGTGCCAGCAGCAGGACAGGGACGGGCTACACCTTC.

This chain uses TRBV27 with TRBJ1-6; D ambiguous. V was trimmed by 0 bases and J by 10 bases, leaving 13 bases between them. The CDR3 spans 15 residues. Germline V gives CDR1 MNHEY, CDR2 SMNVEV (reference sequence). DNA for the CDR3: TGTGCCAGCAGTTTATCGGGGTCGGGTCCCTCACCCCTCCACTTT. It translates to CASSLSGSGPSPLHF.

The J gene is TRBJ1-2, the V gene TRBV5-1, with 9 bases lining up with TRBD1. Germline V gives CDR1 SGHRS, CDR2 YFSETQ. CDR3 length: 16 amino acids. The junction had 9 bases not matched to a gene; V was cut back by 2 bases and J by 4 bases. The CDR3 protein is CASSLPGQGRSYGYTF. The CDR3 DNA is TGCGCCAGCAGCTTACCGGGACAGGGAAGGAGCTATGGCTACACCTTC.

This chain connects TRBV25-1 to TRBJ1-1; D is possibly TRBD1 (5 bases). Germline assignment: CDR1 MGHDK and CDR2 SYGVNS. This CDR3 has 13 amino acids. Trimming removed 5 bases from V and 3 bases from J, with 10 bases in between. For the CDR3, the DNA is TGTGCCAGCAGTAAGGGACGATACACTGAAGCTTTCTTT. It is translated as CASSKGRYTEAFF.

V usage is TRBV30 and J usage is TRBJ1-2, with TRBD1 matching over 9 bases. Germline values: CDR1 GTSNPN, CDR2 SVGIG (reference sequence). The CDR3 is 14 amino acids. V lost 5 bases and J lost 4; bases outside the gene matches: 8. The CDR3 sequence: CAWVRDRAVYGYTF. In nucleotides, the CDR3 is TGTGCCTGGGTCCGGGACAGGGCGGTCTATGGCTACACCTTC. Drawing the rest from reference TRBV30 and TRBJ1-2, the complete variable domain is SQTIHQWPATLVQPVGSPLSLECTVEGTSNPNLYWYRQAAGRGLQLLFYSVGIGQISSEVPQNLSASRPQDRQFILSSKKLLLSDSGFYLCAWVRDRAVYGYTFGSGTRLTVV.

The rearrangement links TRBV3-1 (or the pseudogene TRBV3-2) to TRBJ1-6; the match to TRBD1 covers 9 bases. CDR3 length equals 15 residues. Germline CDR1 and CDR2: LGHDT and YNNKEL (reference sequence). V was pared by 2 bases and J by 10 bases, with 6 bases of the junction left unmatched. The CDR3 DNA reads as TGTGCCAGCAGCCAACGGGACAGGGAGAACTCACCCCTCCACTTT. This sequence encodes CASSQRDRENSPLHF.

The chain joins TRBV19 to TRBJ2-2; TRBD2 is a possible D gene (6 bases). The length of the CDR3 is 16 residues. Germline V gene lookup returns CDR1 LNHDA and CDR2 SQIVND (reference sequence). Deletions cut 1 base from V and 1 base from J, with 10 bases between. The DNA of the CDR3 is TGTGCCAGTAGTATAGTGTCCGGGGGGAACACCGGGGAGCTGTTTTTT. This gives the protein CASSIVSGGNTGELFF.

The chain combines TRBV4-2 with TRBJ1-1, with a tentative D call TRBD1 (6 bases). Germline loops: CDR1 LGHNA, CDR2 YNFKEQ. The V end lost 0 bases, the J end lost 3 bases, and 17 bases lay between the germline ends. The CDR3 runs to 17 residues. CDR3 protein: CASSQDGGQEFDTEAFF. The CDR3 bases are TGTGCCAGCAGCCAAGATGGGGGGCAGGAATTTGACACTGAAGCTTTCTTT.

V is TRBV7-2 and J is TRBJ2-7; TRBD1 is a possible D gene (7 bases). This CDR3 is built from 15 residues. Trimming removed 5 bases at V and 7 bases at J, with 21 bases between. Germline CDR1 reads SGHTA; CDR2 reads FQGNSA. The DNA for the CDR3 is TGTGCCAGCAGCACCCAAATGGAGGGGGCGTATGAGCAGTACTTC. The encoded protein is CASSTQMEGAYEQYF.

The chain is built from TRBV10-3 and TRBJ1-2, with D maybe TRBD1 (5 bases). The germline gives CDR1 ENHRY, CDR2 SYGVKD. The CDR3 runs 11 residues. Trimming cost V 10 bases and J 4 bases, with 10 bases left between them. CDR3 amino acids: CATTDIYGYTF. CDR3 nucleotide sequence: TGTGCCACCACGGACATCTATGGCTACACCTTC.

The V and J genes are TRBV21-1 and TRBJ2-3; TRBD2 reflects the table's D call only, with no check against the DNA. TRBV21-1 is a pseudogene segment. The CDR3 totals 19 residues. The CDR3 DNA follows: TGTGCCAGCAGCAAAAAGGGACTAGGGGAGGCCGCTAGCACAGATACGCAGTATTTT. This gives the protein CASSKKGLGEAASTDTQYF.

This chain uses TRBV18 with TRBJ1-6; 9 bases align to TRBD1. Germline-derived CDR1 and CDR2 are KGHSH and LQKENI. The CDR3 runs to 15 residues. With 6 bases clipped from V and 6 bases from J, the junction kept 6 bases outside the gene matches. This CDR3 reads CASSPGTGSNSPLHF. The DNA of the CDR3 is TGTGCCAGCTCCCCGGGGACAGGGAGTAATTCACCCCTCCACTTT.

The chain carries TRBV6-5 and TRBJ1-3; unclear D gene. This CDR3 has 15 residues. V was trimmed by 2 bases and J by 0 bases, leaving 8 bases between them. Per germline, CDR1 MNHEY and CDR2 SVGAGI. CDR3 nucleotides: TGTGCCAGCAGTTACGGGCGCCACTCTGGAAACACCATATATTTT. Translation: CASSYGRHSGNTIYF.

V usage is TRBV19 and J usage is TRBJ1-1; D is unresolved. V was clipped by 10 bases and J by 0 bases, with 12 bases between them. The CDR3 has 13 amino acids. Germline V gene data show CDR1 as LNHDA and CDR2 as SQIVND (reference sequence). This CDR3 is CATKALVNTEAFF. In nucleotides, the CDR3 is TGTGCCACCAAGGCGTTGGTGAACACTGAAGCTTTCTTT.

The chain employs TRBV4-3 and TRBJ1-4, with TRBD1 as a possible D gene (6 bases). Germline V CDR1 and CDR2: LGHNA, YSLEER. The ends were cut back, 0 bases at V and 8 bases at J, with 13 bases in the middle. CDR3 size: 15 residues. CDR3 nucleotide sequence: TGCGCCAGCAGCCAAGATCACAGGGCGGAAGAAAAACTGTTTTTT. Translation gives CASSQDHRAEEKLFF.

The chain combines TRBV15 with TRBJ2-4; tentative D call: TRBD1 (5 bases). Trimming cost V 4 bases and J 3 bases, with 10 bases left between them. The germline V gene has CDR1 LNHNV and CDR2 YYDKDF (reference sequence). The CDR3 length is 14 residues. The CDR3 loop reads CATSKQGNKNIQYF. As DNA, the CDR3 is TGTGCCACCAGCAAGCAGGGCAACAAAAACATTCAGTACTTC. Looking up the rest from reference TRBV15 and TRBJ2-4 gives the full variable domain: DAMVIQNPRYQVTQFGKPVTLSCSQTLNHNVMYWYQQKSSQAPKLLFHYYDKDFNNEADTPDNFQSRRPNTSFCFLDIRSPGLGDTAMYLCATSKQGNKNIQYFGAGTRLSVL.

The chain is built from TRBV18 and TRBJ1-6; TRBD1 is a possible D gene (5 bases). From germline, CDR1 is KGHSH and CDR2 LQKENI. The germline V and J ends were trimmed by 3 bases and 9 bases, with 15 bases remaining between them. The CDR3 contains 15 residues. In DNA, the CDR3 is TGTGCCAGCTCACCTCCGCGTGGGCAGGGTTCACCCCTCCACTTT. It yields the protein CASSPPRGQGSPLHF.

The CDR3 nucleotides read TGTGCCACCAGCAACAGACTTCAGGCGAGGGGGGCCAACGTCCTGACTTTC. This translates into CATSNRLQARGANVLTF. The rearrangement links TRBV15 to TRBJ2-6; unclear D gene. V dropped 4 bases and J dropped 4 bases, with 17 bases sitting between them. CDR1 LNHNV and CDR2 YYDKDF come from the germline V gene (reference sequence). The CDR3 length is 17 residues.

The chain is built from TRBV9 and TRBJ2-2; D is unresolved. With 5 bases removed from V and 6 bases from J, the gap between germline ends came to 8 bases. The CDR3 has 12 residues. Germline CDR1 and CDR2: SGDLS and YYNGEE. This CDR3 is CASRDPPGELFF. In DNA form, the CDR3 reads TGTGCCAGCAGGGATCCCCCCGGGGAGCTGTTTTTT.

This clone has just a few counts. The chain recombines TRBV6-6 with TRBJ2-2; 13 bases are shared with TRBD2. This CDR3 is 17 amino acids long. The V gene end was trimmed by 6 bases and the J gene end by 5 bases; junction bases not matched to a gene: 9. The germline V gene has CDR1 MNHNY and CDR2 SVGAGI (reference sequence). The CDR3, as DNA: TGTGCCAGCAGCCGAGGACTAGCGGGGGTAGAGACCGGGGAGCTGTTTTTT. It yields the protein CASSRGLAGVETGELFF.